The sample holds a few counts of the clone carrying this T cell receptor beta chain. This entry comes from a study of T-cell memory formation after mild COVID-19. Study summary: For the most part, TCR clusters were specific to one donor.

TCRdb redid the calling of the 5' RACE reads with MiXCR, one entry per CDR3 protein. Of around 200,000 distinct CDR3 sequences detected, over 20% appear once; the ten largest clones hold around 23%. J was trimmed by 1 base and V by 4 bases; bases with no gene match: 9. Germline V gives CDR1 SGHDN, CDR2 FVKESK. The CDR3 totals 16 residues. This receptor was taken from an adult woman who had mild COVID-19 (a few samples of this study predate the infection). Cell type and time point are not known. The chain employs TRBV14 and TRBJ2-7; the match to TRBD1 covers 8 bases. Sequences were obtained from PBMCs or a T cell subset sorted from them (not recorded which). CDR3 protein: CASSPLSGQGSYEQYF. The DNA for the CDR3 is TGTGCCAGCAGCCCCCTGTCAGGACAGGGTTCCTACGAGCAGTACTTC.